The 3 T cell receptor beta chains listed next were all sequenced from one sample in a study of blood T cells in healthy people across ages. A second PCR of 7 to 11 cycles used a sample-barcoded 5' primer and a J-beta primer mix. One entry per CDR3 protein results from TCRdb running MiXCR on the 5' RACE reads. Of 550,000 to 600,000 distinct CDR3 sequences in the sample, 27% are singletons; the top ten hold approximately 17%. Material: blood. The receptors originated from a woman in her 70s in good health.

This clonotype was detected only a few times. The V call is TRBV4-1, the J call TRBJ1-4; D uncertain. Looked up from germline, CDR1 is MGHRA and CDR2 is YSYEKL. The CDR3 is made up of 16 amino acids. V was cut by 2 bases and J by 4 bases, with 14 bases left in between. This chain's CDR3 is CASSQSGKGLNEKLFF. The DNA of the CDR3 is TGCGCCAGCAGCCAATCGGGAAAGGGCCTTAATGAAAAACTGTTTTTT.

The gene calls are TRBV9 and TRBJ2-7, with TRBD1 matching 9 bases. The germline CDR1 and CDR2 sequences are SGDLS and YYNGEE. Trimming cost V 4 bases and J 6 bases; bases outside gene matches: 8. The CDR3 consists of 14 residues. The CDR3 nucleotides are TGTGCCAGCAGCCGACAGGGGGTCGATGCCGAGCAGTACTTC. It encodes CASSRQGVDAEQYF.

This clonotype was seen only a few times. This rearrangement joins TRBV20-1 to TRBJ1-2; TRBD1 matches 9 bases. V lost 3 bases to trimming and J lost 7 bases; unmatched junction nucleotides: 12. Germline-derived CDR1 and CDR2 are DFQATT and SNEGSKA (reference sequence). This CDR3 comprises 15 residues. The CDR3 region is CSASQQGASGGGYTF. The CDR3, as DNA: TGCAGTGCTAGCCAACAGGGGGCGAGTGGTGGTGGCTACACCTTC.